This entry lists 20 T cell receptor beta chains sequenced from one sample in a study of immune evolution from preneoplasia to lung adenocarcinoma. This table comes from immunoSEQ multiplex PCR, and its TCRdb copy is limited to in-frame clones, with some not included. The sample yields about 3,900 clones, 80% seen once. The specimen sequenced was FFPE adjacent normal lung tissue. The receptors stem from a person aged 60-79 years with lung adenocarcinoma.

The CDR3 DNA sequence: TGTGCCAGCAGCGTAGATGGCGGACGCACAGATACGCAGTATTTT. Its translation: CASSVDGGRTDTQYF. The chain carries TRBV9 and TRBJ2-3; D gene ambiguous. The CDR3 contains 15 residues. Germline V gene sequence: CDR1 SGDLS, CDR2 YYNGEE. Between the trimmed V and J ends, which lost 0 bases and 1 base, there was a span of 9 bases. Looking up the rest from reference TRBV9 and TRBJ2-3 gives the full variable domain: DSGVTQTPKHLITATGQRVTLRCSPRSGDLSVYWYQQSLDQGLQFLIQYYNGEERAKGNILERFSAQQFPDLHSELNLSSLELGDSALYFCASSVDGGRTDTQYFGPGTRLTVL.

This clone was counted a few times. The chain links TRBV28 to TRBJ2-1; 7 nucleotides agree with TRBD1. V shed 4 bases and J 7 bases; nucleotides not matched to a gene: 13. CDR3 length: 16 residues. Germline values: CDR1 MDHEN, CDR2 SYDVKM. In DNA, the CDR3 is TGTGCCAGCAGTTACCCTCCGGGACAGAGGAGGAATGAGCAGTTCTTC. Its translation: CASSYPPGQRRNEQFF.

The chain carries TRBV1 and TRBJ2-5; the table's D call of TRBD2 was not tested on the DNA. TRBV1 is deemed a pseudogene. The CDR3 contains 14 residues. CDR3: CTSVGLAIQETQYF. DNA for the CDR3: TGCACCAGCGTCGGACTAGCGATCCAAGAGACCCAGTACTTC.

The CDR3 DNA follows: TGTGCCAGCAGGGGCTTGGGGGCGCTTACTAATGAAAAACTGTTTTTT. Protein sequence: CASRGLGALTNEKLFF. The chain couples TRBV28 to TRBJ1-4; maybe TRBD1 (6 bases). The CDR3 runs 16 residues. CDR1 and CDR2 (germline): MDHEN, SYDVKM. Between the trimmed V and J ends, which lost 6 bases and 2 bases, there was a span of 16 bases.

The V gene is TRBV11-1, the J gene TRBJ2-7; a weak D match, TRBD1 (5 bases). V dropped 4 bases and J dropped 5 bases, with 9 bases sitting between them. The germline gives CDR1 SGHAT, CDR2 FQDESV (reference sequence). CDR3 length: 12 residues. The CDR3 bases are TGTGCCAGCAGCTCCCAGGGCCACGAGCAGTACTTC. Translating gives CASSSQGHEQYF.

CDR3 DNA: TGTGCCAGCAGCTTAGCCGCCCCCCTATACGAGCAGTACTTC. This sequence encodes CASSLAAPLYEQYF. The rearrangement links TRBV11-2 to TRBJ2-7; D gene unclear. Germline V gene sequence: CDR1 SGHAT, CDR2 FQNNGV. CDR3 length equals 14 residues. Trimming stripped 1 base from V and 4 bases from J, with 11 bases between.

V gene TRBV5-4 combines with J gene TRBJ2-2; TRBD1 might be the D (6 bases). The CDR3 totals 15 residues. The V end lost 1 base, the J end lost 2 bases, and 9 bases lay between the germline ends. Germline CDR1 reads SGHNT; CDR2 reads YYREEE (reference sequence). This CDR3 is CASSLSGANTGELFF. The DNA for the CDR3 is TGTGCCAGCAGCTTGTCAGGGGCTAACACCGGGGAGCTGTTTTTT.

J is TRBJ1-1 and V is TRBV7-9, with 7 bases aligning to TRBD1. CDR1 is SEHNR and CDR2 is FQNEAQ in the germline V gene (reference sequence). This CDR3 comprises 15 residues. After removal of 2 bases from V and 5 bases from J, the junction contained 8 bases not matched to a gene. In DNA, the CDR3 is TGTGCCAGCAGCTTACCTATAGGGGGCAAAACTGAAGCTTTCTTT. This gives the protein CASSLPIGGKTEAFF.

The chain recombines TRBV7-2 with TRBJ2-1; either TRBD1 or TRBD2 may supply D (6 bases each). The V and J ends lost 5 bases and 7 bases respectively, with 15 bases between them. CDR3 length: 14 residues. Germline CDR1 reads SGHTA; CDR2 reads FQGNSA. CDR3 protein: CASSRPRGGNEQFF. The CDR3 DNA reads TGTGCCAGCAGCCGGCCCAGAGGGGGGAATGAGCAGTTCTTC.

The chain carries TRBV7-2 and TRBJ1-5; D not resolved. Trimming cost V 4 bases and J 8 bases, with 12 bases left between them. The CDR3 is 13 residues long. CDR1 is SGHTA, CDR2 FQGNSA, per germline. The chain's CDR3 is CASSSRTDKPQHF. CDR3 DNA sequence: TGTGCCAGCAGCTCCCGGACGGATAAGCCCCAGCATTTT.

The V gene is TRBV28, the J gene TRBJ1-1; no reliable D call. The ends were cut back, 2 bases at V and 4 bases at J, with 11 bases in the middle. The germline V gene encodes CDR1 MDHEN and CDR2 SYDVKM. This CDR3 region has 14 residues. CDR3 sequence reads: CASSLVRAGTEAFF. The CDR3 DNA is TGTGCCAGCAGTTTAGTTCGGGCGGGCACTGAAGCTTTCTTT.

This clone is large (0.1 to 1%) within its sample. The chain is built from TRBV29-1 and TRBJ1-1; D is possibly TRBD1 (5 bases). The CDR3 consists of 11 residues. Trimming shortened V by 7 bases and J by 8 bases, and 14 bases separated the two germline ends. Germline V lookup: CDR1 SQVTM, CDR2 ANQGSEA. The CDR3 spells CSGDVGTEAFF. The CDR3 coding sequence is TGCAGCGGCGACGTGGGGACGGAAGCTTTCTTT.

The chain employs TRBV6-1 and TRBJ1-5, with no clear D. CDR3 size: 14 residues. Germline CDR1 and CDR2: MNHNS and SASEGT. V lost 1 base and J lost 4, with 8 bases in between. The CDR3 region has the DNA TGTGCCAGCAGTGAAGGGAATGGTAATCAGCCCCAGCATTTT. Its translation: CASSEGNGNQPQHF.

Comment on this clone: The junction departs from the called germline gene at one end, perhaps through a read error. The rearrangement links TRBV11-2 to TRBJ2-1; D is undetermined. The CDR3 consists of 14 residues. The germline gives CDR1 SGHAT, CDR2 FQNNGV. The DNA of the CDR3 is TGTACCAGCAGCTCTTCAGGTTTCCTCAATGAGCAGTTCTTC. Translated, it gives CTSSSSGFLNEQFF. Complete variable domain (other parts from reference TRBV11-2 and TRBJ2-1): EAGVAQSPRYKIIEKRQSVAFWCNPISGHATLYWYQQILGQGPKLLIQFQNNGVVDDSQLPKDRFSAERLKGVDSTLKIQPAKLEDSAVYLCTSSSSGFLNEQFFGPGTRLTVL.

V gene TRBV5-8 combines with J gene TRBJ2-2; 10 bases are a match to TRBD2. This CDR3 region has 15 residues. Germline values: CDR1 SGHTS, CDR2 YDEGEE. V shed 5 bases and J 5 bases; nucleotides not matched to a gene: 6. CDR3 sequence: CASSRTSGLTGELFF. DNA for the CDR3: TGTGCCAGCAGTCGGACTAGCGGACTGACCGGGGAGCTGTTTTTT.

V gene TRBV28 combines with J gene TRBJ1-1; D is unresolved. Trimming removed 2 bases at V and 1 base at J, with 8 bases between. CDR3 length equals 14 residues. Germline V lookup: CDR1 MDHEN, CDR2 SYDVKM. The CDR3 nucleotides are TGTGCCAGCAGTTTAGTGGGAAAGAACACTGAAGCTTTCTTT. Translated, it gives CASSLVGKNTEAFF.

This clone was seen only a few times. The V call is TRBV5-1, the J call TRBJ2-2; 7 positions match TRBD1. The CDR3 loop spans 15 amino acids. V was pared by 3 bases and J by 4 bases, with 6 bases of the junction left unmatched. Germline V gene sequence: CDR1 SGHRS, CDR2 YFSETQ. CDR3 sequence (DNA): TGCGCCAGCAGCTCCCGGACAGGTGTCACCGGGGAGCTGTTTTTT. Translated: CASSSRTGVTGELFF.

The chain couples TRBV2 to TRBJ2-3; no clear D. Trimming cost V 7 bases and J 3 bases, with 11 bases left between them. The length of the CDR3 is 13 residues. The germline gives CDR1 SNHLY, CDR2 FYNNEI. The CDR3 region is CASNKEGTDTQYF. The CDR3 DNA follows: TGTGCCAGCAATAAGGAAGGAACAGATACGCAGTATTTT.

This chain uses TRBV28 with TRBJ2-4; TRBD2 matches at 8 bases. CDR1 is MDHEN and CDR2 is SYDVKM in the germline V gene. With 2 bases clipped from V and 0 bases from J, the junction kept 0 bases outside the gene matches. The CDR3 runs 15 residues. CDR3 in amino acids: CASSLLAGAKNIQYF. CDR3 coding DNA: TGTGCCAGCAGTTTACTAGCGGGAGCCAAAAACATTCAGTACTTC.

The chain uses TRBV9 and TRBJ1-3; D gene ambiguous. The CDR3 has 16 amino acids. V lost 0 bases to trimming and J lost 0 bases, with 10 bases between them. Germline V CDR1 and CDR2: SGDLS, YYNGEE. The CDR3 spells CASSVDTRISGNTIYF. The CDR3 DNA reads TGTGCCAGCAGCGTAGATACCCGAATCTCTGGAAACACCATATATTTT.